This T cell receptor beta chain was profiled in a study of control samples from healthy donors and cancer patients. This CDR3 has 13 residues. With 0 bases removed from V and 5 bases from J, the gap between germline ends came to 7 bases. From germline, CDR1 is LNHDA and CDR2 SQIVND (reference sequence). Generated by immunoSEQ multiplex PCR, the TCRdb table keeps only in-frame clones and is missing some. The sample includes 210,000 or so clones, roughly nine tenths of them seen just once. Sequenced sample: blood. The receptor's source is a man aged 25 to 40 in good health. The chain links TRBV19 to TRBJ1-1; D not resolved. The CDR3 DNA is TGTGCCAGTAGTATAGACAGAAGGACTGAAGCTTTCTTT. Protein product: CASSIDRRTEAFF.